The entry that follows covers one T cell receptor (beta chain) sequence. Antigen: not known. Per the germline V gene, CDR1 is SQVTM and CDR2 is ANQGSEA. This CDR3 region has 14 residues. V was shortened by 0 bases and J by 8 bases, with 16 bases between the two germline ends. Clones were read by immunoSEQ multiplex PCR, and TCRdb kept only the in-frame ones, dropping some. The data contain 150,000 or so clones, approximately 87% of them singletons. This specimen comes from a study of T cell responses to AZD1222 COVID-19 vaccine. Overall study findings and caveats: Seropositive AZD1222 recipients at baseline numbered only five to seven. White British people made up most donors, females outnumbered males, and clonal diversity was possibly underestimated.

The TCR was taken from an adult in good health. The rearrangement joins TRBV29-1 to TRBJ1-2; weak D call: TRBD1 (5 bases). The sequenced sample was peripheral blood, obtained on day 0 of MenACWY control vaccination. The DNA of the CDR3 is TGCAGCGTTGAAGATTGGAGGGGCAGAGAGGGCTACACCTTC. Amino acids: CSVEDWRGREGYTF. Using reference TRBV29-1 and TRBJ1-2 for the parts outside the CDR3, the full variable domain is SAVISQKPSRDICQRGTSLTIQCQVDSQVTMMFWYRQQPGQSLTLIATANQGSEATYESGFVIDKFPISRPNLTFSTLTVSNMSPEDSSIYLCSVEDWRGREGYTFGSGTRLTVV.